The 5 T cell receptor beta chains listed next were all sequenced from one sample in a study of blood T cell repertoires in COVID-19. Clones were sequenced by immunoSEQ multiplex PCR, and TCRdb holds only the in-frame ones, with some missing. The sample consists of about 200,000 clones, approximately 90% of them appearing once. Sample: peripheral blood. Receptor source: a man over 45 with COVID-19, enrolled during active disease.

This clone showed up just once. The V gene is TRBV5-4, the J gene TRBJ2-2; 9 bases align to TRBD1. The V gene end was trimmed by 0 bases and the J gene end by 5 bases; junction bases not matched to a gene: 2. The length of the CDR3 is 15 residues. The germline V gene has CDR1 SGHNT and CDR2 YYREEE (reference sequence). CDR3 amino acids: CASSLGGQGTGELFF. For the CDR3, the DNA is TGTGCCAGCAGCTTGGGTGGACAGGGGACCGGGGAGCTGTTTTTT.

The chain combines TRBV30 with TRBJ2-7; no firm D call. CDR3 size: 12 residues. The germline CDR1 and CDR2 sequences are GTSNPN and SVGIG (reference sequence). Trimming pared 1 base from V and 3 bases from J, leaving 7 bases between. The CDR3 DNA sequence: TGTGCCTGGAGTGGTGGCAGCTACGAGCAGTACTTC. As protein: CAWSGGSYEQYF.

V and J are TRBV6-5 and TRBJ1-1, with D perhaps matching TRBD1 (5 bases). Trimming took off 2 bases at V and 7 bases at J, with 17 bases between the two ends. The CDR3 sequence is 15 residues long. Germline assignment: CDR1 MNHEY and CDR2 SVGAGI. Written as DNA, the CDR3 is TGTGCCAGCAGTTACAGGGCCGACAGCCCTCTTGAAGCTTTCTTT. Protein product: CASSYRADSPLEAFF.

The J gene is TRBJ2-5, the V gene TRBV5-8; 10 bases align to TRBD2. In germline, CDR1 is SGHTS, CDR2 YDEGEE. V lost 0 bases, J lost 5 bases, and 4 bases stayed unmatched. The CDR3 contains 15 residues. Here the CDR3 reads CASSLGLAGDETQYF. DNA of the CDR3: TGTGCCAGCAGCTTGGGGCTAGCGGGGGACGAGACCCAGTACTTC.

This sequence joins TRBV10-2 and TRBJ1-2; maybe TRBD1 (6 bases). V was clipped by 3 bases and J by 3 bases, with 11 bases between them. Germline loops: CDR1 WSHSY, CDR2 SAAADI. The length of the CDR3 is 14 residues. Here the CDR3 DNA reads TGCGCCAGCAGTGATCCAGGGGTTGACTATGGCTACACCTTC. Amino acids: CASSDPGVDYGYTF.